This T cell receptor beta chain comes out of a study of T cell responses to AZD1222 COVID-19 vaccine. The data were produced by immunoSEQ multiplex PCR, yet TCRdb's version contains in-frame clones alone and is incomplete. Of approximately 180,000 clones detected, approximately 92% appear once; the ten largest clones hold 10%. Study results and limitations: No repertoire was sampled before or during the peak T cell response, only after it.

With regard to this clone: What it recognizes is unknown.

This CDR3 contains 15 residues. The source was peripheral blood, collected on day 0 of AZD1222 vaccination. The J gene is TRBJ2-4, the V gene TRBV21-1; no DNA check was done on the table's D call, TRBD2. TRBV21-1 is classified as a pseudogene. This TCR came from an adult in good health. CDR3 DNA sequence: TGTGCCAGCAGCTCACCGGGGGTAGCCAAAAACATTCAGTACTTC. It specifies CASSSPGVAKNIQYF.